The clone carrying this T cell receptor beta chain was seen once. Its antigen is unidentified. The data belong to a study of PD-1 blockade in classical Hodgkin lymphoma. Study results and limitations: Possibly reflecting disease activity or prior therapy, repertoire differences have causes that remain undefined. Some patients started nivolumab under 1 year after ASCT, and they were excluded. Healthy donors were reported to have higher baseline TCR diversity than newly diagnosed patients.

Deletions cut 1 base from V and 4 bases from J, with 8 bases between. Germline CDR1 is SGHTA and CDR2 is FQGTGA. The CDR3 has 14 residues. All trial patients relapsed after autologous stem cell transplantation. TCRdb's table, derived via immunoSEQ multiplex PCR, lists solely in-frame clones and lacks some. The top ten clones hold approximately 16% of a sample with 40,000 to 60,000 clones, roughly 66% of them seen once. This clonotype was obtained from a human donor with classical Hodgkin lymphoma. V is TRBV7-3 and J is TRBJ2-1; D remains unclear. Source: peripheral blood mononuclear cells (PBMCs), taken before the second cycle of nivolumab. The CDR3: CASSLNRVYNEQFF. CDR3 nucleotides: TGTGCCAGCAGCTTAAATAGGGTATACAATGAGCAGTTCTTC.